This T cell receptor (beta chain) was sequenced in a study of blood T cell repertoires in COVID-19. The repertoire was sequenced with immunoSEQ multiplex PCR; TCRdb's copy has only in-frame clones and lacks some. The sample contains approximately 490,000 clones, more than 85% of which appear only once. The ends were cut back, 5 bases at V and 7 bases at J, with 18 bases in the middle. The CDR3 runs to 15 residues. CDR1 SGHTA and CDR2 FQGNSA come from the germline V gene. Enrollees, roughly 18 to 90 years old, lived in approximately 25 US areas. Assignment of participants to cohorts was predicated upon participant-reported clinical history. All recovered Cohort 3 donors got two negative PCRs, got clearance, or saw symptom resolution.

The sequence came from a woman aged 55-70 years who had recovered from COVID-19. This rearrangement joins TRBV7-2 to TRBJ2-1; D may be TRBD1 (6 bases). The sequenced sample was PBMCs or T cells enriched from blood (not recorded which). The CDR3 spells CASSHRDTSLNEQFF. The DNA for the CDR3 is TGTGCCAGCAGCCACCGGGACACGAGTTTGAATGAGCAGTTCTTC.